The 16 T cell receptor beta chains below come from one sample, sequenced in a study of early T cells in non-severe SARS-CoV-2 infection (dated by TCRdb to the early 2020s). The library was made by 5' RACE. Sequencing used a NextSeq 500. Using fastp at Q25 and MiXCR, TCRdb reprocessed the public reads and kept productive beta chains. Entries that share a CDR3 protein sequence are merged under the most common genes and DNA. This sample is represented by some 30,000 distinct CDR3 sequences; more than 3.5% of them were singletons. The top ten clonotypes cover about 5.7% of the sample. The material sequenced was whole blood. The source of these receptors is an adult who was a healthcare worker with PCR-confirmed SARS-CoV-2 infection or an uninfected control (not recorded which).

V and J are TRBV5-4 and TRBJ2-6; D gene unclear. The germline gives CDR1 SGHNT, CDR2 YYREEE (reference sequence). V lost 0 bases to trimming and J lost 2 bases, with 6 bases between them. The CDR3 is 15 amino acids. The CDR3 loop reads CASSLGNAGANVLTF. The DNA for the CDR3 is TGTGCCAGCAGCTTGGGGAATGCTGGGGCCAACGTCCTGACTTTC. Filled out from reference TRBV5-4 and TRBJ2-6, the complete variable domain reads ETGVTQSPTHLIKTRGQQVTLRCSSQSGHNTVSWYQQALGQGPQFIFQYYREEENGRGNFPPRFSGLQFPNYSSELNVNALELDDSALYLCASSLGNAGANVLTFGAGSRLTVL.

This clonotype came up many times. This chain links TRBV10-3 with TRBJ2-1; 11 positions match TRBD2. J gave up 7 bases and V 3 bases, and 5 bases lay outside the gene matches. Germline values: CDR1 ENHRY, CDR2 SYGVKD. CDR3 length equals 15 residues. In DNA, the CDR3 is TGTGCCATCAGTGACGCTAGCGGGAGGAATAATGAGCAGTTCTTC. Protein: CAISDASGRNNEQFF.

The CDR3 reads CASSPQIGRATGELFF. As DNA, the CDR3 is TGTGCCAGCAGCCCGCAAATCGGGAGGGCAACCGGGGAGCTGTTTTTT. This chain joins TRBV11-2 and TRBJ2-2; 8 nucleotides align to TRBD2. V trimming: 5 bases; J trimming: 5 bases; junction bases outside the gene matches: 10. Germline CDR1 reads SGHAT; CDR2 reads FQNNGV. This CDR3 has 16 amino acids.

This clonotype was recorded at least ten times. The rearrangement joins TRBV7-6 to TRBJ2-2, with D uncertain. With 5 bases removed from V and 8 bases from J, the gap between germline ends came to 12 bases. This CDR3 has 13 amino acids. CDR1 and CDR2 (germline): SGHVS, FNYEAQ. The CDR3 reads CASSLKDGGELFF. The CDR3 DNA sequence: TGTGCCAGCAGCCTAAAGGACGGGGGGGAGCTGTTTTTT.

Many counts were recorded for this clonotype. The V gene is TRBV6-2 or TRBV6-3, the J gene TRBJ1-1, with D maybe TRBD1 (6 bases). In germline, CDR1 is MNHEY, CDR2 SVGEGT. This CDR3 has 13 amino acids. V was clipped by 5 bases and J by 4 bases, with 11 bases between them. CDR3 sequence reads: CASSGPRGTEAFF. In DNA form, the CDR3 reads TGTGCCAGCAGTGGCCCCAGGGGCACTGAAGCTTTCTTT.

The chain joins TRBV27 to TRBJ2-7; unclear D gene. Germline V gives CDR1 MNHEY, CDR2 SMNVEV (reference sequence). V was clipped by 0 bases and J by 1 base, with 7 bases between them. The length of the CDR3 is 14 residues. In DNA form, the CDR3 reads TGTGCCAGCAGTTTATCTCTTCGGTCCTACGAGCAGTACTTC. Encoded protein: CASSLSLRSYEQYF.

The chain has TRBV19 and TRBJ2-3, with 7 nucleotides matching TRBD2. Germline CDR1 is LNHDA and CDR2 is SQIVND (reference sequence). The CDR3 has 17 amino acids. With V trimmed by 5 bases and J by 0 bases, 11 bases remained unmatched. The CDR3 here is CASSGKRGLASTDTQYF. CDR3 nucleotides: TGTGCCAGTAGTGGCAAGCGGGGATTAGCTAGCACAGATACGCAGTATTTT. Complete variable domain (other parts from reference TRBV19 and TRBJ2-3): DGGITQSPKYLFRKEGQNVTLSCEQNLNHDAMYWYRQDPGQGLRLIYYSQIVNDFQKGDIAEGYSVSREKKESFPLTVTSAQKNPTAFYLCASSGKRGLASTDTQYFGPGTRLTVL.

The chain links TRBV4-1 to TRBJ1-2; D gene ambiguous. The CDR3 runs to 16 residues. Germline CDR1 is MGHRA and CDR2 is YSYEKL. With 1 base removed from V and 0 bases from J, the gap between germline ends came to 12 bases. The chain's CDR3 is CASSQAGAPANYGYTF. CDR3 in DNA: TGCGCCAGCAGCCAAGCGGGTGCACCAGCTAACTATGGCTACACCTTC.

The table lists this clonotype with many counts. CDR3 amino acids: CASSSRTATEAFF. CDR3 bases: TGTGCCAGCAGCTCTAGGACAGCCACTGAAGCTTTCTTT. The chain carries TRBV7-3 and TRBJ1-1; the D gene is possibly TRBD1 (6 bases). The CDR3 is 13 amino acids. Trimming left V 4 bases short and J 4 bases short, with 10 bases between. CDR1 SGHTA and CDR2 FQGTGA come from the germline V gene.

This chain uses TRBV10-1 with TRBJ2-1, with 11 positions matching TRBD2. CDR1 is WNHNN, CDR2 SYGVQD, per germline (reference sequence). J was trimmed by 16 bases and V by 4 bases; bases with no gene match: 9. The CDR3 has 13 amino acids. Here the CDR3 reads CASSVTSGGPTFF. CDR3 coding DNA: TGCGCCAGCAGTGTAACTAGCGGGGGCCCCACTTTCTTC.

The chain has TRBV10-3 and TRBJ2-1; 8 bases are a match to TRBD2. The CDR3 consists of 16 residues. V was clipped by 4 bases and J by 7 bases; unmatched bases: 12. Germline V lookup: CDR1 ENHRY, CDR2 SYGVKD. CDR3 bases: TGTGCCATCAGTGCTAAAGCGGGAGTTTATGGGAATGAGCAGTTCTTC. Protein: CAISAKAGVYGNEQFF.

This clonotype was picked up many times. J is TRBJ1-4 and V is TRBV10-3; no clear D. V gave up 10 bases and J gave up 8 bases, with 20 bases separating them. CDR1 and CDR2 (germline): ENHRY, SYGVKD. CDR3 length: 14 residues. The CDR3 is CATALGLTEEKLFF. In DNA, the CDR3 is TGTGCCACCGCCTTAGGGCTTACGGAAGAAAAACTGTTTTTT.

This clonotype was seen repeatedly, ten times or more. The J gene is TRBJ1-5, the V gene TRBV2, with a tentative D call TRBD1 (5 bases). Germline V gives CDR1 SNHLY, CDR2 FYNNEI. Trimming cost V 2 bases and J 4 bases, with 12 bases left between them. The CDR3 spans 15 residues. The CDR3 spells CASSESPGLNQPQHF. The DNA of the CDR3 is TGTGCCAGCAGTGAATCTCCGGGGCTAAATCAGCCCCAGCATTTT.

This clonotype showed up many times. The CDR3 DNA reads TGTGCCAGCAGCTTGGACACAGATACGCAGTATTTT. It yields the protein CASSLDTDTQYF. The rearrangement joins TRBV11-3 to TRBJ2-3; D is ambiguous. This CDR3 region has 12 residues. Looked up from germline, CDR1 is SGHNT and CDR2 is YENEEA. Trimming shortened V by 3 bases and J by 2 bases, and 3 bases separated the two germline ends. Full variable domain (remainder filled in from reference TRBV11-3 and TRBJ2-3): EAGVVQSPRYKIIEKKQPVAFWCNPISGHNTLYWYLQNLGQGPELLIRYENEEAVDDSQLPKDRFSAERLKGVDSTLKIQPAELGDSAVYLCASSLDTDTQYFGPGTRLTVL.

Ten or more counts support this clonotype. CDR3 in amino acids: CASSLGPGGAGTEAFF. The CDR3 nucleotides are TGCGCCAGCAGCTTGGGCCCAGGGGGCGCGGGAACTGAAGCTTTCTTT. The V and J genes are TRBV5-1 and TRBJ1-1, with TRBD1 matching over 8 bases. V shed 0 bases and J 5 bases; nucleotides not matched to a gene: 9. CDR1 and CDR2 from the germline V gene are SGHRS and YFSETQ. The CDR3 loop spans 16 amino acids.

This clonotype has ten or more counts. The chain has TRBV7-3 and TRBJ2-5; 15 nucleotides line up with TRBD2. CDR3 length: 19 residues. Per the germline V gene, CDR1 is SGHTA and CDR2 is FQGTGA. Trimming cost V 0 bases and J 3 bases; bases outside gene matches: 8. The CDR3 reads CASSLTPRTSGRAEETQYF. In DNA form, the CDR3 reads TGTGCCAGCAGCTTAACGCCACGGACTAGCGGGAGGGCCGAAGAGACCCAGTACTTC.